What follows describes a single TCR beta chain. As yet, its antigen is unknown. A multiplex PCR was run with 60 Vbeta primers and 13 Jbeta primers. Libraries were prepared by immunoSEQ multiplex PCR; TCRdb keeps only in-frame clonotypes and omits some of them. The sample lists roughly 88,000 clones; roughly 63% were seen once. This entry is derived from a study of cytomegalovirus exposure and HLA in healthy donors. Whole-study findings and limits: It was assumed in the presence/absence analyses that sequencing depth was roughly uniform across donors. TCR beta V- and J-gene trimming was later associated with a missense DCLRE1C variant.

The sequence came from a man aged 50 or older in good health and CMV-seronegative. The sample consisted of PBMCs.

CDR3 in DNA: TGTGCCTGGAGGGTCGGAGGGGGCGCCAGGGAAGCTTTCTTT. Translation: CAWRVGGGAREAFF. The chain joins TRBV30 to TRBJ1-1; 7 bases agree with TRBD1. This CDR3 spans 14 amino acids. The germline gives CDR1 GTSNPN, CDR2 SVGIG (reference sequence). The J segment lost 8 bases and the V segment lost 3 bases, leaving 12 bases of the junction unmatched.